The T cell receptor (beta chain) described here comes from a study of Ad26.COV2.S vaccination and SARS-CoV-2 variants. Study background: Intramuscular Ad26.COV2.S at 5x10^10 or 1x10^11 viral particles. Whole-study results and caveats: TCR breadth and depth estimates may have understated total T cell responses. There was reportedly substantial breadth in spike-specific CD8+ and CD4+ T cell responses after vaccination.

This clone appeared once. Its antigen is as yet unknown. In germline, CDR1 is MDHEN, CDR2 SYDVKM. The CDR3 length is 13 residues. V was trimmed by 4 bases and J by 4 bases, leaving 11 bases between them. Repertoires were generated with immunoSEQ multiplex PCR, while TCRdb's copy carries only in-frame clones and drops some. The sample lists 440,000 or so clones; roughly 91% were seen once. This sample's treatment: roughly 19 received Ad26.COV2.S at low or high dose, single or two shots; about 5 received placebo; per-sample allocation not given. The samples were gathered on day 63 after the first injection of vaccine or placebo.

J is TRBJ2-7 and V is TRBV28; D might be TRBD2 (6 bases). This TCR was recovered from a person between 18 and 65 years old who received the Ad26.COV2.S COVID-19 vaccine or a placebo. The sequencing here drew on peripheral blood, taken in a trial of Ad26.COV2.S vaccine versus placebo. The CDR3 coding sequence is TGTGCCAGCAGTTACGGGAGTGGGTACGAGCAGTACTTC. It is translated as CASSYGSGYEQYF.